Listed here are 9 T cell receptor beta chains from one sample, sequenced in a study of blood T cell repertoires in COVID-19. Libraries were prepared by immunoSEQ multiplex PCR; TCRdb keeps only in-frame clonotypes and omits some of them. The data contain about 150,000 clones, roughly 84% of them singletons. Material: peripheral blood. All receptors come from a human donor with acute or convalescent COVID-19. The donor label of this sample is uncertain.

This chain joins TRBV11-2 and TRBJ2-2; a weak D match, TRBD2 (6 bases). This CDR3 contains 13 residues. Deletions cut 5 bases from V and 7 bases from J, with 11 bases between. Germline CDR1 SGHAT, CDR2 FQNNGV. CDR3 nucleotide sequence: TGTGCCAGCAGCCCTCCGGGGGACGGGGAGCTGTTTTTT. It is translated as CASSPPGDGELFF.

This chain joins TRBV2 and TRBJ1-3; 11 bases are a match to TRBD1. This CDR3 has 15 residues. Germline V lookup: CDR1 SNHLY, CDR2 FYNNEI. The trim removed 10 bases at V and 2 bases at J, leaving 7 bases unmatched. The CDR3 spells CATTGTGGTGNTIYF. In nucleotides, the CDR3 is TGTGCCACGACCGGGACAGGGGGTACTGGAAACACCATATATTTT.

The count of this clone is one. The V call is TRBV7-3, the J call TRBJ1-2; 9 nucleotides line up with TRBD1. The CDR3 has 13 residues. In germline, CDR1 is SGHTA, CDR2 FQGTGA. Germline trimming cut 6 bases from V and 4 bases from J; bases unmatched to any gene: 3. This CDR3 reads CASSTGQGYGYTF. DNA for the CDR3: TGTGCCAGCAGTACGGGACAGGGCTATGGCTACACCTTC.

The genes are TRBV3-1 (or the pseudogene TRBV3-2) and TRBJ1-1; 10 bases are shared with TRBD1. The ends lost 4 bases at V and 7 bases at J; junction bases unmatched: 3. Germline-derived CDR1 and CDR2 are LGHDT and YNNKEL (reference sequence). This CDR3 region has 13 residues. Here the CDR3 DNA reads TGTGCCAGCAGCCGAGGACAGGGGGGTGAAGCTTTCTTT. It translates to CASSRGQGGEAFF.

The chain carries TRBV2 and TRBJ1-1, with D perhaps TRBD1 (6 bases). Looked up from germline, CDR1 is SNHLY and CDR2 is FYNNEI. V lost 2 bases and J 1 base, leaving 11 bases between the germline ends. The CDR3 is 15 amino acids. The CDR3 nucleotides are TGTGCCAGCAGTGAAAGGGGGATACAGAACACTGAAGCTTTCTTT. This encodes CASSERGIQNTEAFF. The whole variable domain, remainder taken from reference TRBV2 and TRBJ1-1, is EPEVTQTPSHQVTQMGQEVILRCVPISNHLYFYWYRQILGQKVEFLVSFYNNEISEKSEIFDDQFSVERPDGSNFTLKIRSTKLEDSAMYFCASSERGIQNTEAFFGQGTRLTVV.

This rearrangement joins TRBV11-2 to TRBJ1-1; 7 bases line up with TRBD1. CDR1 and CDR2 (germline): SGHAT, FQNNGV. Losses at the gene ends were 5 bases for V and 1 base for J; bases not matched to a gene: 7. The CDR3 is 15 residues long. CDR3 nucleotides: TGTGCCAGCAGCCTTCTGACAGGGCGGAACACTGAAGCTTTCTTT. Encoded protein: CASSLLTGRNTEAFF.

J is TRBJ2-7 and V is TRBV15, with D possibly matching TRBD1 (6 bases). V gave up 1 base and J gave up 5 bases, with 9 bases separating them. This CDR3 has 13 amino acids. Looked up from germline, CDR1 is LNHNV and CDR2 is YYDKDF (reference sequence). As DNA, the CDR3 is TGTGCCACCAGCAGAGGGACAGTCCACGAGCAGTACGTC. Its translation: CATSRGTVHEQYV.

The chain recombines TRBV2 with TRBJ1-2; D gene uncertain. The length of the CDR3 is 14 residues. V was trimmed by 5 bases and J by 0 bases, leaving 10 bases between them. Per the germline V gene, CDR1 is SNHLY and CDR2 is FYNNEI. Written as DNA, the CDR3 is TGTGCCAGCAGTCTGGAGGACGCTAACTATGGCTACACCTTC. Protein: CASSLEDANYGYTF.

This rearrangement joins TRBV5-1 to TRBJ2-5; D is possibly TRBD1 (6 bases). V was cut by 2 bases and J by 1 base, with 15 bases left in between. The CDR3 has 16 residues. Looked up from germline, CDR1 is SGHRS and CDR2 is YFSETQ. CDR3 DNA: TGCGCCAGCAGCTTATCTGGACAGACTATCCAAGAGACCCAGTACTTC. This translates into CASSLSGQTIQETQYF.